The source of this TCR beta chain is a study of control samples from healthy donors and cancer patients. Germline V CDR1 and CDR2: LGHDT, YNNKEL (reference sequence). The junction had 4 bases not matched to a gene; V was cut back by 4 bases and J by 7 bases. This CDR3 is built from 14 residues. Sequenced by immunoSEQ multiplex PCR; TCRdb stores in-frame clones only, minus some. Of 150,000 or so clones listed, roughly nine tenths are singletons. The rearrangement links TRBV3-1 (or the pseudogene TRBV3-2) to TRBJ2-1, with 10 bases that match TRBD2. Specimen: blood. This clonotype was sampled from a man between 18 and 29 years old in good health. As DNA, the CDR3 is TGTGCCAGCAGCCCAGCGGGGGGGAGGAATGAGCAGTTCTTC. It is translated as CASSPAGGRNEQFF.